This T cell receptor beta chain was profiled in a study of somatic mutations in cytotoxic T cells in rheumatoid arthritis. On this clone itself: Its antigen is undetermined.

General study results and limits: Adjustment for multiple comparisons was not applied to the slight TRBV07 underrepresentation observed in rheumatoid arthritis patients. With advancing age, CD8+ clonality climbed in rheumatoid arthritis patients but did not rise in healthy controls.

The data were produced by immunoSEQ multiplex PCR, yet TCRdb's version contains in-frame clones alone and is incomplete. The sample yields 6,500 to 7,000 clones, approximately 72% seen once. Deletions cut 6 bases from V and 6 bases from J, with 20 bases between. Germline V CDR1 and CDR2: MNHEY, SMNVEV (reference sequence). The CDR3 spans 15 residues. This chain uses TRBV27 with TRBJ1-2, with D unresolved. Sequencing was carried out using CD8+ T cells sorted from blood. The receptor's source is a woman aged 55 to 70 in good health. CDR3 coding DNA: TGTGCCAGCAGCCCACCGGGAACCCGTGGCCATGGCTACACCTTC. It yields the protein CASSPPGTRGHGYTF.